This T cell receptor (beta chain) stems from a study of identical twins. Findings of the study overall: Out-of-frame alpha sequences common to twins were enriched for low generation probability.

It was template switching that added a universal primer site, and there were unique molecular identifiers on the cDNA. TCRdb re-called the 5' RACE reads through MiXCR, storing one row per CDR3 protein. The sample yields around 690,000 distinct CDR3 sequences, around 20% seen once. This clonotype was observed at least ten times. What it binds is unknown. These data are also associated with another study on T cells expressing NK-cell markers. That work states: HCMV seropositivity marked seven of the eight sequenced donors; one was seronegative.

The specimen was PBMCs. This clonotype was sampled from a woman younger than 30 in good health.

The CDR3 DNA sequence: TGCAGTGCTCCGACTTCGGGCACAGATACGCAGTATTTT. Encoded protein: CSAPTSGTDTQYF. V is TRBV20-1 and J is TRBJ2-3; no definite D call. The germline V gene encodes CDR1 DFQATT and CDR2 SNEGSKA (reference sequence). Trimming shortened V by 5 bases and J by 1 base, and 10 bases separated the two germline ends. The CDR3 is 13 residues long.